A selection of T cell receptor beta chains follows, all from one sample in a study of blood T cells in healthy people across ages. TCRdb passed the 5' RACE reads through MiXCR, listing each CDR3 protein once. The profile covers 600,000 or so distinct CDR3 sequences, with under 25% appearing a single time and roughly 3.9% taken by the ten largest. Sequenced sample: blood. These TCRs come from a man between 65 and 79 years old in good health. CDR3s include the opening cysteine and the closing phenylalanine or tryptophan. Each record gives: D gene, V gene, clone size, J gene, CDR3 DNA, CDR3 protein. D genes are given only for firm matches. Only some rows state a clone size, as once, few, many or a class for expanded clones.

D: TRBD1
V: TRBV20-1
size: -
J: TRBJ2-3
DNA: TGCAGTGCTAGAGCGACAGGGGCAAGCACAGATACGCAGTATTTT
CDR3: CSARATGASTDTQYF

D: -
V: TRBV4-1
size: many
J: TRBJ2-7
DNA: TGCGCCAGCAGTCGTGGACAGAGCTCCTACGAGCAGTACTTC
CDR3: CASSRGQSSYEQYF

D: TRBD2
V: TRBV18
size: -
J: TRBJ2-7
DNA: TGTGCCAGCTCACAATCCGGGACTAGCGGGATCTCGAGCTCCTACGAGCAGTACTTC
CDR3: CASSQSGTSGISSSYEQYF

D: TRBD2
V: TRBV20-1
size: few
J: TRBJ2-3
DNA: TGCAGTGGCGAGAGTTCTAGCGGGAGGGTAGATACGCAGTATTTT
CDR3: CSGESSSGRVDTQYF

D: -
V: TRBV5-1
size: few
J: TRBJ1-1
DNA: TGCGCCAGCAGCCCCCTGATGAGGGCGGGCACTGAAGCTTTCTTT
CDR3: CASSPLMRAGTEAFF

D: TRBD1
V: TRBV7-2
size: many
J: TRBJ2-7
DNA: TGTGCCAGCAGCACAGGGGGCCTTAGCTCCTACGAGCAGTACTTC
CDR3: CASSTGGLSSYEQYF

D: TRBD2
V: TRBV6-1
size: few
J: TRBJ2-7
DNA: TGTGCCAGCAGTGTTCTTTCTAGCGGACCCTACGAGCAGTACTTC
CDR3: CASSVLSSGPYEQYF

D: -
V: TRBV20-1
size: -
J: TRBJ2-1
DNA: TGCAGTGCTAGATACGGTACCTACAATGAGCAGTTCTTC
CDR3: CSARYGTYNEQFF

D: -
V: TRBV24-1
size: -
J: TRBJ2-1
DNA: TGTGCCACCAGTGATTTGCACGAAGACTCCTACAATGAGCAGTTCTTC
CDR3: CATSDLHEDSYNEQFF

D: -
V: TRBV9
size: few
J: TRBJ2-5
DNA: TGTGCCAGCAGCGTCGGGTCAGAGACCCAGTACTTC
CDR3: CASSVGSETQYF

D: TRBD1
V: TRBV29-1
size: -
J: TRBJ1-1
DNA: TGCAGCGGGGGGGACAGGGTGAACACTGAAGCTTTCTTT
CDR3: CSGGDRVNTEAFF

D: TRBD2
V: TRBV2
size: -
J: TRBJ2-7
DNA: TGTGCCAGCAGTGTTCAGCGGGAGGGCGAGCAGTACTTC
CDR3: CASSVQREGEQYF

D: TRBD2
V: TRBV12-3/TRBV12-4
size: -
J: TRBJ2-7
DNA: TGTGCCAGCAGTTTGGGACTAGCGGGAGTCGAGCAGTACTTC
CDR3: CASSLGLAGVEQYF

D: TRBD2
V: TRBV20-1
size: -
J: TRBJ2-1
DNA: TGCAGTGCTAGGGCCTCTGGGACTAGCGGGAGAACGAGTGAGCAGTTCTTC
CDR3: CSARASGTSGRTSEQFF